The T cell receptor (beta chain) described here comes from a study of cytomegalovirus exposure and HLA in healthy donors. This clone was seen more than once but under ten times. Antigen unknown. The germline V gene encodes CDR1 ENHRY and CDR2 SYGVKD. The J segment lost 4 bases and the V segment lost 6 bases, leaving 7 bases of the junction unmatched. This CDR3 comprises 14 residues. The PCR used 60 Vbeta and 13 Jbeta primers. Profiled with immunoSEQ multiplex PCR; TCRdb holds only in-frame clones, not every one. The repertoire consists of approximately 120,000 clones, with roughly two thirds occurring once and the leading ten covering approximately 8%. Study-wide results and limits: The later analysis indicated that the majority of CMV-associated TCR beta chains appeared HLA-restricted.

Sequenced input: PBMCs. The receptor was derived from a man aged 35 to 55 in good health and CMV-seronegative. The chain carries TRBV10-3 and TRBJ2-5; 8 bases line up with TRBD1. In nucleotides, the CDR3 is TGTGCCATCAGACAGGGGGTTGCGATAGAGACCCAGTACTTC. Its protein product is CAIRQGVAIETQYF.